Shown below are 14 T cell receptor beta chains from a single sample sequenced in a study of T cell changes during pregnancy in multiple sclerosis. Sequencing was performed with immunoSEQ multiplex PCR; in TCRdb, only in-frame clones are kept and a portion is missing. The sample records fewer than 60,000 clones, more than 75% being singletons. The material was peripheral blood, obtained in the second trimester of pregnancy. These receptors were collected from a female donor with multiple sclerosis, enrolled in a pregnancy study.

The chain carries TRBV11-2 and TRBJ2-3; D is perhaps TRBD2 (6 bases). The CDR3 sequence is 17 residues long. Per the germline V gene, CDR1 is SGHAT and CDR2 is FQNNGV. V was clipped by 2 bases and J by 1 base, with 16 bases between them. As DNA, the CDR3 is TGTGCCAGCAGCTTAAATTGGCGGGGAGGAGGCACAGATACGCAGTATTTT. Translating gives CASSLNWRGGGTDTQYF. Based on the CDR3 plus reference TRBV11-2 and TRBJ2-3, the full variable domain is EAGVAQSPRYKIIEKRQSVAFWCNPISGHATLYWYQQILGQGPKLLIQFQNNGVVDDSQLPKDRFSAERLKGVDSTLKIQPAKLEDSAVYLCASSLNWRGGGTDTQYFGPGTRLTVL.

This sequence joins TRBV10-3 and TRBJ1-1; tentatively, D is TRBD1 (5 bases). Germline V lookup: CDR1 ENHRY, CDR2 SYGVKD. CDR3 size: 13 residues. The V end lost 10 bases, the J end lost 2 bases, and 14 bases lay between the germline ends. The CDR3 nucleotides are TGTGCCAGCAGCGCGACAGCTAACACTGAAGCTTTCTTT. Protein product: CASSATANTEAFF.

This clone was seen a single time. The chain recombines TRBV28 with TRBJ2-7, with TRBD1 as a possible D gene (6 bases). V was clipped by 2 bases and J by 4 bases, with 9 bases between them. Germline assignment: CDR1 MDHEN and CDR2 SYDVKM. This CDR3 contains 13 residues. The DNA of the CDR3 is TGTGCCAGCAGTTTACCAGGACAGTACGAGCAGTACTTC. Translating it yields CASSLPGQYEQYF.

DNA of the CDR3: TGCGCCAGCAGCCTTGGAGGGGGGGGCGCCGGGGAGCTGTTTTTT. Translation: CASSLGGGGAGELFF. V and J are TRBV4-3 and TRBJ2-2; possible D gene TRBD2, 7 bases. The CDR3 has 15 residues. V lost 4 bases and J 6 bases, leaving 15 bases between the germline ends. In germline, CDR1 is LGHNA, CDR2 YSLEER.

The rearrangement links TRBV30 to TRBJ1-5, with TRBD1 matching 7 bases. Germline CDR1 reads GTSNPN; CDR2 reads SVGIG (reference sequence). The V and J ends lost 5 bases and 7 bases, in that order; junction bases with no gene match: 8. The length of the CDR3 is 13 residues. The CDR3 loop is CAWARQGRQPQHF. The CDR3 DNA reads TGTGCCTGGGCCCGACAGGGTCGGCAGCCCCAGCATTTT. The full variable domain, rest sourced from reference TRBV30 and TRBJ1-5, is SQTIHQWPATLVQPVGSPLSLECTVEGTSNPNLYWYRQAAGRGLQLLFYSVGIGQISSEVPQNLSASRPQDRQFILSSKKLLLSDSGFYLCAWARQGRQPQHFGDGTRLSIL.

This clone was counted a single time. The chain recombines TRBV2 with TRBJ1-2; tentative D call: TRBD1 (5 bases). CDR3 length: 13 amino acids. The germline V and J ends were trimmed by 8 bases and 1 base, with 11 bases remaining between them. The V gene's germline CDR1 is SNHLY and CDR2 FYNNEI. The CDR3 DNA follows: TGTGCCAGCCCGGTGCAGGGTAACTATGGCTACACCTTC. Its protein is CASPVQGNYGYTF.

CDR3 DNA: TGTGCCAGCAGCCAGCCGACAGGCCCGACTGGAAACACCATATATTTT. Protein product: CASSQPTGPTGNTIYF. The chain carries TRBV11-2 and TRBJ1-3; maybe TRBD1 (6 bases). The CDR3 has 16 residues. Germline CDR1 reads SGHAT; CDR2 reads FQNNGV. Deletions cut 5 bases from V and 2 bases from J, with 16 bases between. Based on the CDR3 plus reference TRBV11-2 and TRBJ1-3, the full variable domain is EAGVAQSPRYKIIEKRQSVAFWCNPISGHATLYWYQQILGQGPKLLIQFQNNGVVDDSQLPKDRFSAERLKGVDSTLKIQPAKLEDSAVYLCASSQPTGPTGNTIYFGEGSWLTVV.

This chain links TRBV13 with TRBJ2-3, with D tentatively TRBD2 (6 bases). The V end was cut by 5 bases, the J end by 2 bases, with 17 bases between. This CDR3 has 16 residues. The V gene's germline CDR1 is PRHDT and CDR2 FYEKMQ (reference sequence). In nucleotides, the CDR3 is TGTGCCAGCAGCCTCGGACACCCGGGGGACACAGATACGCAGTATTTT. Amino acids: CASSLGHPGDTDTQYF.

This sequence joins TRBV7-2 and TRBJ2-1; no clear D. V was shortened by 5 bases and J by 4 bases, with 15 bases between the two germline ends. In germline, CDR1 is SGHTA, CDR2 FQGNSA. This CDR3 contains 15 residues. CDR3 loop: CASSPQWRGYNEQFF. CDR3 nucleotides: TGTGCCAGCAGCCCTCAATGGCGAGGTTACAATGAGCAGTTCTTC.

This chain uses TRBV28 with TRBJ1-6; possibly TRBD1 for D (6 bases). V was shortened by 8 bases and J by 7 bases, with 12 bases between the two germline ends. Per the germline V gene, CDR1 is MDHEN and CDR2 is SYDVKM. The CDR3 loop spans 13 amino acids. CDR3 nucleotides: TGTGCCAGCTGCGGACAGTCGAATTCACCCCTCCACTTT. Translated: CASCGQSNSPLHF.

This chain uses TRBV30 with TRBJ1-1, with 7 positions matching TRBD1. The CDR3 covers 13 residues. Trimming cost V 1 base and J 4 bases; bases outside gene matches: 3. CDR1 and CDR2 from the germline V gene are GTSNPN and SVGIG (reference sequence). The CDR3 nucleotides are TGTGCCTGGAGTGAGGGACAGAGCACTGAAGCTTTCTTT. Its translation: CAWSEGQSTEAFF.

The chain links TRBV19 to TRBJ1-4; 7 bases fit TRBD1. The CDR3 runs to 16 residues. V was pared by 3 bases and J by 3 bases, with 7 bases of the junction left unmatched. Per the germline V gene, CDR1 is LNHDA and CDR2 is SQIVND (reference sequence). The CDR3 coding sequence is TGTGCCAGTAGTATGGTAGGACAGGTGTCTAATGAAAAACTGTTTTTT. It is translated as CASSMVGQVSNEKLFF. Complete variable domain (other parts from reference TRBV19 and TRBJ1-4): DGGITQSPKYLFRKEGQNVTLSCEQNLNHDAMYWYRQDPGQGLRLIYYSQIVNDFQKGDIAEGYSVSREKKESFPLTVTSAQKNPTAFYLCASSMVGQVSNEKLFFGSGTQLSVL.

The chain couples TRBV19 to TRBJ1-6, with 8 bases lining up with TRBD1. The ends lost 5 bases at V and 9 bases at J; junction bases unmatched: 9. The germline V gene has CDR1 LNHDA and CDR2 SQIVND (reference sequence). The CDR3 covers 15 residues. This chain's CDR3 is CASSPRGQEGSPLHF. The CDR3 region has the DNA TGTGCCAGTAGTCCCAGGGGGCAAGAGGGTTCACCCCTCCACTTT.

The rearrangement links TRBV6-1 to TRBJ1-3, with D possibly being TRBD1 (5 bases). This CDR3 is 14 amino acids long. In germline, CDR1 is MNHNS, CDR2 SASEGT. Trimming cost V 7 bases and J 3 bases, with 13 bases left between them. The CDR3 loop is CASTLDRYGNTIYF. In DNA, the CDR3 is TGTGCCAGCACCTTAGACAGATATGGAAACACCATATATTTT.